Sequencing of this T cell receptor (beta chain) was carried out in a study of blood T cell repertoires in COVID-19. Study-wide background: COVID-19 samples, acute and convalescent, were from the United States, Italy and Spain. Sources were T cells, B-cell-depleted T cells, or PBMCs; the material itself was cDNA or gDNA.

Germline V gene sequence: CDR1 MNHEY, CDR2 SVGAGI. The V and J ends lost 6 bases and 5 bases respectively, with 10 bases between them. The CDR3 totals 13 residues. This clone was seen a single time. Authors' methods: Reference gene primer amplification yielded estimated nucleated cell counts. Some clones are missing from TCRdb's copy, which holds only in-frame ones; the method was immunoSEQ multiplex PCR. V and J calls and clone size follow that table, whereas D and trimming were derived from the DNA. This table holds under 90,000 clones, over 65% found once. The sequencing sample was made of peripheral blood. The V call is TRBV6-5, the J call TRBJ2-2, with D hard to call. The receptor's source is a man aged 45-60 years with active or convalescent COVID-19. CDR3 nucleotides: TGTGCCAGCAGGGAGCCCCCAACCGGGGAGCTGTTTTTT. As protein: CASREPPTGELFF.